A single sample is the source of the 26 T cell receptor beta chains below, sequenced in a study of cytomegalovirus exposure and HLA in healthy donors. Primers: 60 Vbeta forward and 13 Jbeta reverse. Libraries were prepared by immunoSEQ multiplex PCR; TCRdb keeps only in-frame clonotypes and omits some of them. The sample records about 99,000 clones, roughly 79% being singletons. The sample comprised PBMCs. The source is a man in his sixties in good health and CMV-seropositive.

The chain is built from TRBV7-2 and TRBJ2-7, with a possible D match to TRBD2 (5 bases). There are 13 residues in the CDR3. With 3 bases removed from V and 7 bases from J, the gap between germline ends came to 13 bases. Per the germline V gene, CDR1 is SGHTA and CDR2 is FQGNSA. The CDR3 loop reads CASSLDFLREQYF. The DNA of the CDR3 is TGTGCCAGCAGCTTGGACTTTCTACGGGAGCAGTACTTC.

This sequence joins TRBV27 and TRBJ1-1, with unresolved D. The CDR3 has 13 residues. Trimming removed 5 bases at V and 1 base at J, with 8 bases between. Looked up from germline, CDR1 is MNHEY and CDR2 is SMNVEV (reference sequence). In DNA form, the CDR3 reads TGTGCCAGCAGTACGTCAGGGAACACTGAAGCTTTCTTT. Amino acid sequence: CASSTSGNTEAFF.

This clone was recorded only once. This rearrangement joins TRBV9 to TRBJ1-4; unclear D gene. Germline V gene data show CDR1 as SGDLS and CDR2 as YYNGEE. This CDR3 comprises 16 residues. V was clipped by 4 bases and J by 0 bases, with 13 bases between them. CDR3 amino acids: CASSPGEVSTNEKLFF. CDR3 nucleotides: TGTGCCAGCAGCCCCGGTGAAGTTTCAACTAATGAAAAACTGTTTTTT.

This clone came up once. The genes are TRBV7-2 and TRBJ2-1, with a tentative D call TRBD1 (5 bases). CDR3 length equals 16 residues. The germline gives CDR1 SGHTA, CDR2 FQGNSA. Trimming left V 5 bases short and J 10 bases short, with 24 bases between. The CDR3 DNA follows: TGTGCCAGCAGCCTTCAATCAGGGATTAGAAAGGTAGAGCAGTTCTTC. Translation: CASSLQSGIRKVEQFF.

This clone appeared a single time. The chain has TRBV9 and TRBJ2-2, with TRBD2 as a possible D gene (5 bases). V lost 2 bases, J lost 9 bases, and 20 bases lay in between. Germline loops: CDR1 SGDLS, CDR2 YYNGEE. The CDR3 covers 16 residues. This CDR3 is CASSVRGKELTRELFF. The CDR3 DNA sequence: TGTGCCAGCAGCGTCCGAGGGAAGGAGTTGACCAGGGAGCTGTTTTTT. The variable domain in full, completed from reference TRBV9 and TRBJ2-2, reads DSGVTQTPKHLITATGQRVTLRCSPRSGDLSVYWYQQSLDQGLQFLIQYYNGEERAKGNILERFSAQQFPDLHSELNLSSLELGDSALYFCASSVRGKELTRELFFGEGSRLTVL.

This clone showed up just once. V is TRBV7-6 and J is TRBJ2-2; 7 nucleotides line up with TRBD1. This CDR3 has 15 amino acids. CDR1 and CDR2 (germline): SGHVS, FNYEAQ. J was trimmed by 6 bases and V by 1 base; bases with no gene match: 5. The CDR3: CASSLVRGSAGELFF. DNA for the CDR3: TGTGCCAGCAGCTTAGTCAGGGGGTCGGCCGGGGAGCTGTTTTTT.

The chain couples TRBV27 to TRBJ2-7, with D tentatively TRBD1 (6 bases). The V and J ends lost 5 bases and 3 bases respectively, with 14 bases between them. This CDR3 region has 14 residues. CDR1 MNHEY and CDR2 SMNVEV come from the germline V gene (reference sequence). The CDR3 is CASSGGNVVYEQYF. The CDR3 nucleotides are TGTGCCAGCAGTGGGGGCAATGTGGTCTACGAGCAGTACTTC.

V is TRBV11-3 and J is TRBJ1-3; D might be TRBD1 (5 bases). The ends were cut back, 1 base at V and 4 bases at J, with 8 bases in the middle. This CDR3 is built from 14 residues. The V gene's germline CDR1 is SGHNT and CDR2 YENEEA. The CDR3 here is CASSLGGVGNTIYF. The CDR3 coding sequence is TGTGCCAGCAGCTTAGGGGGCGTCGGAAACACCATATATTTT.

V and J are TRBV29-1 and TRBJ1-1; maybe TRBD1 (6 bases). V lost 4 bases and J lost 3, with 12 bases in between. The CDR3 has 13 amino acids. The germline V gene has CDR1 SQVTM and CDR2 ANQGSEA. Here the CDR3 DNA reads TGCAGCGTTGGCCTGAAGGGGGACACTGAAGCTTTCTTT. It translates to CSVGLKGDTEAFF.

This sequence joins TRBV28 and TRBJ1-4; 10 bases are a match to TRBD1. From germline, CDR1 is MDHEN and CDR2 SYDVKM. This CDR3 spans 15 amino acids. Germline trimming cut 6 bases from V and 8 bases from J; bases unmatched to any gene: 9. In DNA form, the CDR3 reads TGTGCCAGCAGGTCAGCCGGGACAGGGGCGGAAAAACTGTTTTTT. Translated, it gives CASRSAGTGAEKLFF.

The V call is TRBV7-7, the J call TRBJ2-5, with 8 bases fitting TRBD1. CDR3 length: 13 residues. J was trimmed by 2 bases and V by 4 bases; bases with no gene match: 0. Germline assignment: CDR1 SSHAT and CDR2 FNYEAQ (reference sequence). In nucleotides, the CDR3 is TGTGCCAGCAGCTGGACAGGGCAAGAGACCCAGTACTTC. It encodes CASSWTGQETQYF.

CDR3 sequence: CASSEMSGYNEQFF. CDR3 bases: TGTGCCAGCAGTGAAATGTCAGGGTATAATGAGCAGTTCTTC. The chain has TRBV2 and TRBJ2-1; the D gene is possibly TRBD1 (5 bases). The CDR3 extends over 14 amino acids. Germline-derived CDR1 and CDR2 are SNHLY and FYNNEI. Trimming stripped 2 bases from V and 7 bases from J, with 12 bases between.

The chain uses TRBV28 and TRBJ2-7, with 7 nucleotides matching TRBD1. J gave up 2 bases and V 3 bases, and 7 bases lay outside the gene matches. Germline values: CDR1 MDHEN, CDR2 SYDVKM. CDR3 length equals 15 residues. The CDR3 region is CASSFGQGEPYEQYF. CDR3 DNA sequence: TGTGCCAGCAGTTTCGGGCAGGGGGAGCCCTACGAGCAGTACTTC. The full variable domain, rest sourced from reference TRBV28 and TRBJ2-7, is DVKVTQSSRYLVKRTGEKVFLECVQDMDHENMFWYRQDPGLGLRLIYFSYDVKMKEKGDIPEGYSVSREKKERFSLILESASTNQTSMYLCASSFGQGEPYEQYFGPGTRLTVT.

This chain connects TRBV7-9 to TRBJ1-2; a weak D match, TRBD1 (6 bases). The CDR3 runs to 15 residues. V lost 3 bases and J lost 2, with 13 bases in between. Germline V lookup: CDR1 SEHNR, CDR2 FQNEAQ (reference sequence). For the CDR3, the DNA is TGTGCCAGCAGCTTGACACGGGACATGAACTATGGCTACACCTTC. This encodes CASSLTRDMNYGYTF. Based on the CDR3 plus reference TRBV7-9 and TRBJ1-2, the full variable domain is DTGVSQNPRHKITKRGQNVTFRCDPISEHNRLYWYRQTLGQGPEFLTYFQNEAQLEKSRLLSDRFSAERPKGSFSTLEIQRTEQGDSAMYLCASSLTRDMNYGYTFGSGTRLTVV.

This chain links TRBV18 with TRBJ1-1; D gene unclear. Between the trimmed V and J ends, which lost 1 base and 0 bases, there was a span of 9 bases. Germline assignment: CDR1 KGHSH and CDR2 LQKENI. This CDR3 region has 15 residues. In DNA form, the CDR3 reads TGTGCCAGCTCACCACTACAAACCATGAACACTGAAGCTTTCTTT. This translates into CASSPLQTMNTEAFF.

Remarks on this clone: A junction boundary mismatches the germline segment, possibly from a read error. The genes are TRBV5-1 and TRBJ2-5, with a weak D call TRBD2 (7 bases). The V gene's germline CDR1 is SGHRS and CDR2 YFSETQ. The CDR3 is 14 amino acids. The chain's CDR3 is CAGSPGGPQETQYF. CDR3 sequence (DNA): TGCGCCGGCAGCCCGGGGGGCCCCCAAGAGACCCAGTACTTC.

This clone was counted a few times. The V and J genes are TRBV7-2 and TRBJ1-1; 7 nucleotides line up with TRBD1. The V gene end was trimmed by 5 bases and the J gene end by 1 base; junction bases not matched to a gene: 4. This CDR3 is built from 14 residues. Germline CDR1 reads SGHTA; CDR2 reads FQGNSA. The chain's CDR3 is CASSNRGRNTEAFF. The CDR3 nucleotides read TGTGCCAGCAGCAACAGGGGTAGGAACACTGAAGCTTTCTTT. Full variable domain (remainder filled in from reference TRBV7-2 and TRBJ1-1): GAGVSQSPSNKVTEKGKDVELRCDPISGHTALYWYRQSLGQGLEFLIYFQGNSAPDKSGLPSDRFSAERTGGSVSTLTIQRTQQEDSAVYLCASSNRGRNTEAFFGQGTRLTVV.

The chain carries TRBV7-9 and TRBJ1-3, with D unresolved. This CDR3 region has 16 residues. CDR1 is SEHNR and CDR2 is FQNEAQ in the germline V gene (reference sequence). V dropped 1 base and J dropped 4 bases, with 14 bases sitting between them. The CDR3 DNA reads as TGTGCCAGCAGCTTAGAGGAGGGTCCATCAGGAAACACCATATATTTT. It is translated as CASSLEEGPSGNTIYF.

The J gene is TRBJ2-5, the V gene TRBV7-6; 9 bases are a match to TRBD2. TRBJ2-7 matches the DNA end more closely, so the J call is doubtful. Germline loops: CDR1 SGHVS, CDR2 FNYEAQ. CDR3 length: 15 residues. The CDR3 region is CASSLGASGVYEQYF. The CDR3 bases are TGTGCCAGCAGCTTAGGCGCTAGCGGGGTCTACGAGCAGTACTTC.

This clone is a singleton in its sample. The chain employs TRBV15 and TRBJ1-2; 7 bases are a match to TRBD1. This CDR3 is built from 17 residues. The J segment lost 4 bases and the V segment lost 1 base, leaving 12 bases of the junction unmatched. Germline V gene lookup returns CDR1 LNHNV and CDR2 YYDKDF (reference sequence). CDR3: CATSRAGQLTATYGYTF. The CDR3 DNA reads TGTGCCACCAGCAGAGCGGGACAGCTTACCGCCACCTATGGCTACACCTTC.

This chain connects TRBV6-5 to TRBJ2-5, with D possibly matching TRBD1 (5 bases). Near its end, the DNA agrees better with TRBJ2-7, so the J call may be wrong. Germline lookup yields CDR1 MNHEY and CDR2 SVGAGI. There are 13 residues in the CDR3. The CDR3 protein is CASRAGRLYEQYF. The DNA of the CDR3 is TGTGCCAGCAGGGCAGGGCGCCTCTACGAGCAGTACTTC.

This chain uses TRBV19 with TRBJ2-4, with a possible D match to TRBD1 (6 bases). In germline, CDR1 is LNHDA, CDR2 SQIVND (reference sequence). The V end was cut by 6 bases, the J end by 6 bases, with 9 bases between. This CDR3 is 12 amino acids long. CDR3 sequence reads: CASRGDTNIQYF. DNA of the CDR3: TGTGCCAGTAGAGGGGACACAAACATTCAGTACTTC.

This chain connects TRBV21-1 to TRBJ1-2. TRBV21-1 is a pseudogene locus. CDR3 length: 14 residues. The CDR3 protein is CASSAREGLGGYTF. The CDR3 DNA sequence: TGTGCCAGCAGCGCCCGGGAGGGCCTTGGTGGCTACACCTTC.

V is TRBV5-1 and J is TRBJ2-1; D remains unclear. Looked up from germline, CDR1 is SGHRS and CDR2 is YFSETQ. V lost 4 bases and J 6 bases, leaving 11 bases between the germline ends. The CDR3 contains 13 residues. This chain's CDR3 is CASSKAPINEQFF. The DNA of the CDR3 is TGCGCCAGCAGCAAAGCTCCCATCAATGAGCAGTTCTTC.

This chain's CDR3 is CASNMGQGGGYEQYF. CDR3 in DNA: TGTGCCAGCAATATGGGACAGGGGGGAGGCTACGAGCAGTACTTC. The chain joins TRBV2 to TRBJ2-7; 11 bases map to TRBD1. The CDR3 contains 15 residues. With 7 bases clipped from V and 3 bases from J, the junction kept 8 bases outside the gene matches. Per the germline V gene, CDR1 is SNHLY and CDR2 is FYNNEI.

The chain carries TRBV7-2 and TRBJ2-1, with a weak D call TRBD2 (6 bases). In germline, CDR1 is SGHTA, CDR2 FQGNSA. The CDR3 consists of 15 residues. V lost 1 base to trimming and J lost 2 bases, with 9 bases between them. The CDR3 coding sequence is TGTGCCAGCAGCTTAGTGGCGGGAACCTACAATGAGCAGTTCTTC. As protein: CASSLVAGTYNEQFF.